This TCR beta chain is drawn from a study of T cell responses to AZD1222 COVID-19 vaccine. Assay: immunoSEQ multiplex PCR; the TCRdb copy retains only in-frame clones and omits some. This table holds approximately 100,000 clones, around 92% found once. Germline lookup yields CDR1 MNHEY and CDR2 SVGAGI. This CDR3 has 15 residues. V lost 7 bases to trimming and J lost 0 bases, with 13 bases between them. The chain carries TRBV6-5 and TRBJ1-5; unclear D gene. This TCR was recovered from an adult in good health. Sequencing was performed on peripheral blood, taken on day 0 of MenACWY control vaccination. Written as DNA, the CDR3 is TGTGCCAGCAAAACGGACGGATATAGCAATCAGCCCCAGCATTTT. Translated: CASKTDGYSNQPQHF.